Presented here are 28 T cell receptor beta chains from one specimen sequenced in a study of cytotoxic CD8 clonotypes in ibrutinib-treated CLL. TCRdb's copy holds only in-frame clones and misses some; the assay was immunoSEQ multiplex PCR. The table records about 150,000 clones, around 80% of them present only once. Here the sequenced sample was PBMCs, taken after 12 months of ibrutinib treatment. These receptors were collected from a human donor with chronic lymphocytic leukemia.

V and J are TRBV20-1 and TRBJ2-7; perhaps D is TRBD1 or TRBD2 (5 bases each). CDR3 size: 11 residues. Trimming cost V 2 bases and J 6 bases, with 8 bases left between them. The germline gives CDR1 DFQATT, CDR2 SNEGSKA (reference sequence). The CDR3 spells CSARLGVEQYF. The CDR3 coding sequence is TGCAGTGCTAGATTGGGGGTCGAGCAGTACTTC.

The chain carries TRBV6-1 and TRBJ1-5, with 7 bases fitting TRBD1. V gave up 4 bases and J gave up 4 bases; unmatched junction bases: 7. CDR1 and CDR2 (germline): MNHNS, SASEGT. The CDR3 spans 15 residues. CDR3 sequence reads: CASSGGTDGNQPQHF. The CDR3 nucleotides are TGTGCCAGCAGTGGTGGGACAGACGGAAATCAGCCCCAGCATTTT.

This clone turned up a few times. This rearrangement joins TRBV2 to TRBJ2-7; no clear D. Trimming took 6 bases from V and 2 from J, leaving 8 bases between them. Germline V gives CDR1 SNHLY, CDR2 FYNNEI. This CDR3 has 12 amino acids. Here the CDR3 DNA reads TGTGCCAGCAGCAGGCCCCCCTACGAGCAGTACTTC. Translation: CASSRPPYEQYF.

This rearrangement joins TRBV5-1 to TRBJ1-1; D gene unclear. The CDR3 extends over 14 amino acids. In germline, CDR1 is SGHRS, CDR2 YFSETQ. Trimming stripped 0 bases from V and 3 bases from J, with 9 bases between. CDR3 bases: TGCGCCAGCAGCTTGGTTGAGGGTCACACTGAAGCTTTCTTT. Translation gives CASSLVEGHTEAFF.

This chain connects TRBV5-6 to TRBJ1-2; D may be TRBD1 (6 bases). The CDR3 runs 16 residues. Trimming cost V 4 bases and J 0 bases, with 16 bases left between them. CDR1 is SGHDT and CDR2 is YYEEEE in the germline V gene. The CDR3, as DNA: TGTGCCAGCAGCCCCGGGGGGGGGCTTACTAACTATGGCTACACCTTC. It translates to CASSPGGGLTNYGYTF.

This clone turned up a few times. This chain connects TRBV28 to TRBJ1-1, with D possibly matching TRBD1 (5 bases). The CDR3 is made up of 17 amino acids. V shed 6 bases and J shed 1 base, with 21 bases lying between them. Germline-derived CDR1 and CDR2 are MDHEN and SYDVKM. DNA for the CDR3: TGTGCCAGCAGAACCAAGGCAAGGGGCGCTTCGAACACTGAAGCTTTCTTT. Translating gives CASRTKARGASNTEAFF.

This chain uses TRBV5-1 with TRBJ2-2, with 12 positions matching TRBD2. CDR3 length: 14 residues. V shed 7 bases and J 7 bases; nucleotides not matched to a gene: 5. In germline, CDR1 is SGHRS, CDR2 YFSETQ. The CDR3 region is CASETSGSGGELFF. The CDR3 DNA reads TGCGCCAGCGAGACTAGCGGGAGCGGCGGGGAGCTGTTTTTT.

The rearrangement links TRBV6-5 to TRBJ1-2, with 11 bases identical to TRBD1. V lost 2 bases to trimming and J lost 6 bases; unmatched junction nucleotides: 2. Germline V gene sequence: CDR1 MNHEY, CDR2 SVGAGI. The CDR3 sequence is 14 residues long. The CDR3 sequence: CASSYGDRGNGYTF. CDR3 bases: TGTGCCAGCAGTTACGGGGACAGGGGGAATGGCTACACCTTC.

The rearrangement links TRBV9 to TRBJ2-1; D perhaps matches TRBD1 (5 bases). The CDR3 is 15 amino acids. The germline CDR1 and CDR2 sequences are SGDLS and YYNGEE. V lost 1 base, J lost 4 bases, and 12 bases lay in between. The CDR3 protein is CASSVLQGTYNEQFF. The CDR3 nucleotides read TGTGCCAGCAGCGTACTCCAGGGAACATACAATGAGCAGTTCTTC.

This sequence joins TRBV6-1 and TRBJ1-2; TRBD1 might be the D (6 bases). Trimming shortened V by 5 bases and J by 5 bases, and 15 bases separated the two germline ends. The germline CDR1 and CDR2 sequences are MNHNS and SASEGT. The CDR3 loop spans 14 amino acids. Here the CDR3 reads CASSSFGQTYGYTF. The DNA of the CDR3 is TGTGCCAGCAGTTCCTTCGGACAGACTTATGGCTACACCTTC.

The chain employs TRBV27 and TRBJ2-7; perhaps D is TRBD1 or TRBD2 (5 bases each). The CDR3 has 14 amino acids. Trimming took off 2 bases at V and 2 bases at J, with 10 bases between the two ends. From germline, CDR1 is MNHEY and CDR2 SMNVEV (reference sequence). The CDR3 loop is CASSLRRGPYEQYF. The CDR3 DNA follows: TGTGCCAGCAGTTTACGACGGGGACCCTACGAGCAGTACTTC.

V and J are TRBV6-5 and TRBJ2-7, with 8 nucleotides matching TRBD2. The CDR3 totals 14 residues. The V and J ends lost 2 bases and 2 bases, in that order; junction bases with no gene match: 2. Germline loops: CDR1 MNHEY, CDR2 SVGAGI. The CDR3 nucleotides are TGTGCCAGCAGTTACCACGGGAGGGCCTACGAGCAGTACTTC. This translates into CASSYHGRAYEQYF.

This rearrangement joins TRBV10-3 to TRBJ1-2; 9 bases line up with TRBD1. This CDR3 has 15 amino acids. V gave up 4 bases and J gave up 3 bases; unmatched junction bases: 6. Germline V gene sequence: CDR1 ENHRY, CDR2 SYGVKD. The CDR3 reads CAISVGQGTDYGYTF. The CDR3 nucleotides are TGTGCCATCAGTGTGGGACAGGGAACCGACTATGGCTACACCTTC.

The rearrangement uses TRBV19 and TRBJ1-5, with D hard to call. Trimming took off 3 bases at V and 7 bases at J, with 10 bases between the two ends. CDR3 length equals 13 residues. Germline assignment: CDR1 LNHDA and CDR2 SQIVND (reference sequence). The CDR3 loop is CASSMWVDQPQHF. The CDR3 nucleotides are TGTGCCAGTAGTATGTGGGTTGACCAGCCCCAGCATTTT.

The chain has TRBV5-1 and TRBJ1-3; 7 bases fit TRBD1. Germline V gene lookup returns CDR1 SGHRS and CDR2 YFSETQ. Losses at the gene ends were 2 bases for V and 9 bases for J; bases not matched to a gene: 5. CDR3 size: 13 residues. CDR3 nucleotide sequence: TGCGCCAGCAGCTTTGACAGGGAAGGCACCATATATTTT. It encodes CASSFDREGTIYF.

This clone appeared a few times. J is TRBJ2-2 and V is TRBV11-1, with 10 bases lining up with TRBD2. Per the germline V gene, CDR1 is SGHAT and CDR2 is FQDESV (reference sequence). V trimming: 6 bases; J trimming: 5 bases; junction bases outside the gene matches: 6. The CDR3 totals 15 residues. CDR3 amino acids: CASRPTSGNTGELFF. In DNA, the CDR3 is TGTGCCAGCAGGCCTACTAGCGGGAATACCGGGGAGCTGTTTTTT.

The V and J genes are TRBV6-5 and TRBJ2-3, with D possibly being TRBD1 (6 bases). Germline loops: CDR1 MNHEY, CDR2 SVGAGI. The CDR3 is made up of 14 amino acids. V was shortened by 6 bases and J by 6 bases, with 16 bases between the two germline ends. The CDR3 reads CASSQGTPWDTQYF. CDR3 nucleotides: TGTGCCAGCAGCCAAGGGACACCCTGGGATACGCAGTATTTT.

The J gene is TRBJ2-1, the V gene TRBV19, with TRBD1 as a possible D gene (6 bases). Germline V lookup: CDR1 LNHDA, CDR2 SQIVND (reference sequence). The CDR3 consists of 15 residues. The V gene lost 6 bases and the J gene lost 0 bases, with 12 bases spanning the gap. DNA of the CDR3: TGTGCCAGTAGGATCCGGGACAACTCCTACAATGAGCAGTTCTTC. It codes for CASRIRDNSYNEQFF. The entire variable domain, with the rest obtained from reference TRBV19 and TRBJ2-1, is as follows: DGGITQSPKYLFRKEGQNVTLSCEQNLNHDAMYWYRQDPGQGLRLIYYSQIVNDFQKGDIAEGYSVSREKKESFPLTVTSAQKNPTAFYLCASRIRDNSYNEQFFGPGTRLTVL.

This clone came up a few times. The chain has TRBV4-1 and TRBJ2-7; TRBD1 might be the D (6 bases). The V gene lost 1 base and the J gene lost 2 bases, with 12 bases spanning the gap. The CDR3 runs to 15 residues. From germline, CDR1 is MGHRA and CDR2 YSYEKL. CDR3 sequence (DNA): TGCGCCAGCAGCCAAGCACCGGGACATCCCTACGAGCAGTACTTC. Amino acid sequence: CASSQAPGHPYEQYF.

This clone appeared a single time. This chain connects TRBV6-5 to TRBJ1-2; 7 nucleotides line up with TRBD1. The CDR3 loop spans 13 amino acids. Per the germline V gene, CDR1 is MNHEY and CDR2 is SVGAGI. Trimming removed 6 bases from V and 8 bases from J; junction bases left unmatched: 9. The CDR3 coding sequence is TGTGCCAGCAGAAACGGAGGGGGCTCAGGCTACACCTTC. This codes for CASRNGGGSGYTF.

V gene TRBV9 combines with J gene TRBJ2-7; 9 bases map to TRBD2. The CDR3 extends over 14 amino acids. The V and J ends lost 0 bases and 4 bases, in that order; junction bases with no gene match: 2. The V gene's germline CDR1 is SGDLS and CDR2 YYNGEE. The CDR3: CASSVELAGYEQYF. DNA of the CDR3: TGTGCCAGCAGCGTAGAACTAGCGGGTTACGAGCAGTACTTC.

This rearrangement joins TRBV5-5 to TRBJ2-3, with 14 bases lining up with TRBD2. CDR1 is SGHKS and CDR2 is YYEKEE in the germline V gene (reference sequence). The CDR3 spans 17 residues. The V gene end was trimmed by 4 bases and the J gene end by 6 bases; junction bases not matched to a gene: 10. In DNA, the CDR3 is TGTGCCAGCAGCGTCCTCGGGACTAGCGGGAGAAGTGATACGCAGTATTTT. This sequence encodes CASSVLGTSGRSDTQYF.

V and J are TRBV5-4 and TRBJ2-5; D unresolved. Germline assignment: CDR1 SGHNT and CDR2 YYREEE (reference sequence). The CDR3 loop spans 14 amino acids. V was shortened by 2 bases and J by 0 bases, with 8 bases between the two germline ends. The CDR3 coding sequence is TGTGCCAGCAGCTTTCCGGGCCACCAAGAGACCCAGTACTTC. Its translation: CASSFPGHQETQYF.

In DNA, the CDR3 is TGTGCCAGCAGCCAAGTTTCCGCGGGGGACTACAATGAGCAGTTCTTC. It is translated as CASSQVSAGDYNEQFF. The chain links TRBV4-2 to TRBJ2-1; the match to TRBD2 covers 7 bases. Trimming at V came to 1 base and at J to 3 bases, leaving 6 bases not matched to a gene. The CDR3 runs 16 residues. Germline V gives CDR1 LGHNA, CDR2 YNFKEQ.

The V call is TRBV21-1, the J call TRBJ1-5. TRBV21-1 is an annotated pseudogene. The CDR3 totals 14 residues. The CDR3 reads CASSNKGKNQPQHF. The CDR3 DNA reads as TGTGCCAGCAGCAATAAAGGGAAAAATCAGCCCCAGCATTTT.

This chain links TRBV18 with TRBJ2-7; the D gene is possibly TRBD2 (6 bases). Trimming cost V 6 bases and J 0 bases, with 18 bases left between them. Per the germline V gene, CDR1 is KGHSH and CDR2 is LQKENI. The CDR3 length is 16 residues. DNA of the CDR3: TGTGCCAGCTCTCCCTCGGTGATAGCGGCCTCCTACGAGCAGTACTTC. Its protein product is CASSPSVIAASYEQYF. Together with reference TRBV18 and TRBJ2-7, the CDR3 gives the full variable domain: NAGVMQNPRHLVRRRGQEARLRCSPMKGHSHVYWYRQLPEEGLKFMVYLQKENIIDESGMPKERFSAEFPKEGPSILRIQQVVRGDSAAYFCASSPSVIAASYEQYFGPGTRLTVT.

The CDR3 sequence is CASGSVDSSYEQYF. DNA of the CDR3: TGTGCTAGTGGTTCGGTGGACAGTTCCTACGAGCAGTACTTC. The gene calls are TRBV12-5 and TRBJ2-7; D perhaps matches TRBD1 (6 bases). With 4 bases removed from V and 1 base from J, the gap between germline ends came to 11 bases. The CDR3 covers 14 residues. CDR1 and CDR2 (germline): LGHNT, FRNRAP.

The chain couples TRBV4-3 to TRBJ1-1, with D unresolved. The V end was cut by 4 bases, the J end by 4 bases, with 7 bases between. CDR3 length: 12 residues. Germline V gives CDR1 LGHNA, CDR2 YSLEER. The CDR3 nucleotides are TGCGCCAGCAGCCCGGGAGGCACTGAAGCTTTCTTT. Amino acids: CASSPGGTEAFF.